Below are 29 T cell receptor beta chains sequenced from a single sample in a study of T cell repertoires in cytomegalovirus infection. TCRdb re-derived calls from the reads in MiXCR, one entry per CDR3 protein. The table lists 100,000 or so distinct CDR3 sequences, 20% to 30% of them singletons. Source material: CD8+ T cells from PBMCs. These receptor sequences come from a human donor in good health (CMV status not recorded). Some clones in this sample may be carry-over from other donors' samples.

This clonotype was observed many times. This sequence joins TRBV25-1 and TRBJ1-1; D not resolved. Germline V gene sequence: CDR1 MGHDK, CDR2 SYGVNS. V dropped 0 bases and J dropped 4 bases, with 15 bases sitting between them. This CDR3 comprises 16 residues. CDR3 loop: CASSEYNRAGGTEAFF. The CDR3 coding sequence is TGTGCCAGCAGTGAATATAATAGGGCCGGCGGCACTGAAGCTTTCTTT.

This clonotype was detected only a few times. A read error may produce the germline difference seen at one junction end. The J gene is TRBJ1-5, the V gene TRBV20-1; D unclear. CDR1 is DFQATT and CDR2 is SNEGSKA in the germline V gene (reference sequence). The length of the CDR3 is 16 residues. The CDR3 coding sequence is TGCAGTGCCAGAGAGTTACGGGATATTAGCAATCAGCCCCAGCATTTT. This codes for CSARELRDISNQPQHF.

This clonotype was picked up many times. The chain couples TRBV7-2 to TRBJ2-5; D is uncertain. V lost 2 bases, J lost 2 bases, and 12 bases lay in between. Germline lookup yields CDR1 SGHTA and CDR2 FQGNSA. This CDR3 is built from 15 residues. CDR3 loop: CASSLWLRAQETQYF. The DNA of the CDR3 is TGTGCCAGCAGCTTATGGCTGCGTGCGCAAGAGACCCAGTACTTC.

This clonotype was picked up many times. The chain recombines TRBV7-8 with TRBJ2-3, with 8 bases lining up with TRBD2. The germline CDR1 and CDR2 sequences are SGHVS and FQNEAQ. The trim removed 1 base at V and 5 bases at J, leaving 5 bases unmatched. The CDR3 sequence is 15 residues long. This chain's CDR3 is CASSLGSGGGDTQYF. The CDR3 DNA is TGTGCCAGCAGCTTAGGGTCCGGGGGGGGAGATACGCAGTATTTT. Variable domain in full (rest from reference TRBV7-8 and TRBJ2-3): GAGVSQSPRYKVAKRGQDVALRCDPISGHVSLFWYQQALGQGPEFLTYFQNEAQLDKSGLPSDRFFAERPEGSVSTLKIQRTQQEDSAVYLCASSLGSGGGDTQYFGPGTRLTVL.

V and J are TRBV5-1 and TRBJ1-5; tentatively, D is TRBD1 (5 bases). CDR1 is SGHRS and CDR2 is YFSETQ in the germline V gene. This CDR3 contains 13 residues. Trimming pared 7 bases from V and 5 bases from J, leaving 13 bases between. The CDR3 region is CASAPEGDQPQHF. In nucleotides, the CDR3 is TGCGCCAGCGCCCCGGAAGGGGATCAGCCCCAGCATTTT.

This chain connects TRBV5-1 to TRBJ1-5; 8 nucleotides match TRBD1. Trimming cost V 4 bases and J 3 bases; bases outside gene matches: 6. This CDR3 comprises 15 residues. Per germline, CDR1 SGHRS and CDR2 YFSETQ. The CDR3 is CASSLTGASNQPQHF. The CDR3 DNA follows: TGCGCCAGCAGCCTGACAGGGGCCTCCAATCAGCCCCAGCATTTT.

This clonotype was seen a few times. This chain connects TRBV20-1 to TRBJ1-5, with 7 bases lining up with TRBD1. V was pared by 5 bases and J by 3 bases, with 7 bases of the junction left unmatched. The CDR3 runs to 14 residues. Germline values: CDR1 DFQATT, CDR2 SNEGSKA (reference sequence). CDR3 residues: CSAPTGLYNQPQHF. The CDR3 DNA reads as TGCAGTGCTCCGACAGGGTTGTACAATCAGCCCCAGCATTTT.

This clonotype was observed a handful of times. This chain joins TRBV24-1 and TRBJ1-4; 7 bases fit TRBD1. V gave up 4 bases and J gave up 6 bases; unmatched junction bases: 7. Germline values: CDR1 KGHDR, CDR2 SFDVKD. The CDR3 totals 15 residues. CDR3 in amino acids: CATSEAGGSDEKLFF. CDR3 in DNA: TGTGCCACCAGTGAGGCAGGGGGAAGCGATGAAAAACTGTTTTTT.

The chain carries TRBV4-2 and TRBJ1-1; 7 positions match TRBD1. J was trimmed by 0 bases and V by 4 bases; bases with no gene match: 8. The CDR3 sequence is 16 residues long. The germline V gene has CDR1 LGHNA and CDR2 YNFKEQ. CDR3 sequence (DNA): TGTGCCAGCAGCCGAACCCCGGGACAGATGAACACTGAAGCTTTCTTT. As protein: CASSRTPGQMNTEAFF.

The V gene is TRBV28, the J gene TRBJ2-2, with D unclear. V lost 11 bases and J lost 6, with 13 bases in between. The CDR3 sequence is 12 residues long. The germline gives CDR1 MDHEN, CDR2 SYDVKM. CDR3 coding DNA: TGTGCCGTTCTGCAGCCCTCCGGGGAGCTGTTTTTT. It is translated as CAVLQPSGELFF.

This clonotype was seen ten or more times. The CDR3 DNA follows: TGTGCCAGCAGTTTATTCCGGGGTCCCAACACTGAAGCTTTCTTT. This sequence encodes CASSLFRGPNTEAFF. The chain couples TRBV28 to TRBJ1-1; D is unclear. The ends were cut back, 1 base at V and 2 bases at J, with 11 bases in the middle. Germline V gene data show CDR1 as MDHEN and CDR2 as SYDVKM. This CDR3 comprises 15 residues. Based on the CDR3 plus reference TRBV28 and TRBJ1-1, the full variable domain is DVKVTQSSRYLVKRTGEKVFLECVQDMDHENMFWYRQDPGLGLRLIYFSYDVKMKEKGDIPEGYSVSREKKERFSLILESASTNQTSMYLCASSLFRGPNTEAFFGQGTRLTVV.

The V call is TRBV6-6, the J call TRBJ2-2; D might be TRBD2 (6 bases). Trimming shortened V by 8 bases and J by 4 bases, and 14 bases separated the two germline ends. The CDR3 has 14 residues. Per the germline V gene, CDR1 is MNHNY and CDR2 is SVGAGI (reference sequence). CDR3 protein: CASGLGGATGELFF. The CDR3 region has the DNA TGTGCCAGCGGGCTGGGGGGAGCCACCGGGGAGCTGTTTTTT.

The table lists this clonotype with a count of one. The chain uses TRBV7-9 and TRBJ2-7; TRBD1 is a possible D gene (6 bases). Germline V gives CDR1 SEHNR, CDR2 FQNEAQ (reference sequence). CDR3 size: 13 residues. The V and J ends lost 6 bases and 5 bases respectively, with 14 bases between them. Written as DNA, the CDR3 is TGTGCCAGCAGACCAGGGGTCAGGAACGAGCAGTACTTC. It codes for CASRPGVRNEQYF.

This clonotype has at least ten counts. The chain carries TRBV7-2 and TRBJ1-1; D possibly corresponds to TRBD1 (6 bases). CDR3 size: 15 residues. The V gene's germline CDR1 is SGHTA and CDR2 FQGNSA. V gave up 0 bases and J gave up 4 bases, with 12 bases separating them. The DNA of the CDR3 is TGTGCCAGCAGCTTAGCCCTCCGAGGGGGCACTGAAGCTTTCTTT. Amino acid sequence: CASSLALRGGTEAFF.

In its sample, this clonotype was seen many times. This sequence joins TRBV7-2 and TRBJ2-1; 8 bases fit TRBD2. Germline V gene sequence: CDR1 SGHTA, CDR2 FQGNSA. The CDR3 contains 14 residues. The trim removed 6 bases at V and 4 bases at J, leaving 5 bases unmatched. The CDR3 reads CASRPTSGYNEQFF. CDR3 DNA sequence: TGTGCCAGCAGGCCCACTAGCGGATACAATGAGCAGTTCTTC.

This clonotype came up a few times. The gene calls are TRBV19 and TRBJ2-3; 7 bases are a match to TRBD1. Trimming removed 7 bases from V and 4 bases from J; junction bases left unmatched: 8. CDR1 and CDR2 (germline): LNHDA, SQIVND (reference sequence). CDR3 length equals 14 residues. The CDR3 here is CASTRGGSADTQYF. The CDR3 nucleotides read TGTGCCAGTACTCGAGGGGGCTCGGCAGATACGCAGTATTTT.

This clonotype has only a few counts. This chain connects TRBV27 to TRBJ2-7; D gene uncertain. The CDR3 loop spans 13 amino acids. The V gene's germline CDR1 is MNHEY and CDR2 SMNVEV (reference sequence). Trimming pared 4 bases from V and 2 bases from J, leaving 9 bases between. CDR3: CASSSGSAYEQYF. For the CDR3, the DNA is TGTGCCAGCAGTTCTGGGTCGGCCTACGAGCAGTACTTC.

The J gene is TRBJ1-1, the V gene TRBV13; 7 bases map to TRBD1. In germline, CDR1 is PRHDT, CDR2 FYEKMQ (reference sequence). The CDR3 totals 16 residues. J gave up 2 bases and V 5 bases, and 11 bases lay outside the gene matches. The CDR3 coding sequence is TGTGCCAGCAGCCCTGTCGGGGACAGAGGAAACACTGAAGCTTTCTTT. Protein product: CASSPVGDRGNTEAFF.

CDR3 nucleotide sequence: TGTGCCAGCACCGCCGGGGGGCTACGGGGCAATGAGCAGTTCTTC. Its protein product is CASTAGGLRGNEQFF. J is TRBJ2-1 and V is TRBV2; a possible D gene is TRBD2 (7 bases). The ends were cut back, 7 bases at V and 6 bases at J, with 19 bases in the middle. CDR3 length equals 15 residues. The germline CDR1 and CDR2 sequences are SNHLY and FYNNEI.

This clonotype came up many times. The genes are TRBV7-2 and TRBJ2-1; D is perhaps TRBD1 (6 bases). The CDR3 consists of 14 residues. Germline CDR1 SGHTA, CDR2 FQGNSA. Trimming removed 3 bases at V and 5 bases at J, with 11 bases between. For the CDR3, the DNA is TGTGCCAGCAGCTTCTCCGGGACACACAATGAGCAGTTCTTC. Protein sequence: CASSFSGTHNEQFF.

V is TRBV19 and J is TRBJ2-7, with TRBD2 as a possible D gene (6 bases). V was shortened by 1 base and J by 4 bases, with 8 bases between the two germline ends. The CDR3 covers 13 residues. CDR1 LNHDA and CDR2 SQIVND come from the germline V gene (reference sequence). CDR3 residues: CASSIGAGYEQYF. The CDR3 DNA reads TGTGCCAGTAGTATAGGCGCGGGATACGAGCAGTACTTC.

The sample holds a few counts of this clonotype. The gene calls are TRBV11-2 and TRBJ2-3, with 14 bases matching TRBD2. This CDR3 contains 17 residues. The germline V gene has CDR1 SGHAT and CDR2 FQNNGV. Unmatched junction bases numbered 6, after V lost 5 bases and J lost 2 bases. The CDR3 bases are TGTGCCAGCAGCCCCAGACTAGCGGGGGGGCACACAGATACGCAGTATTTT. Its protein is CASSPRLAGGHTDTQYF.

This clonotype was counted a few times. The CDR3 DNA is TGTGCCAGTAGTATCTCCGGCAGGTACACTGAAGCTTTCTTT. Protein: CASSISGRYTEAFF. V and J are TRBV19 and TRBJ1-1; no clear D. The V and J ends lost 3 bases and 3 bases respectively, with 11 bases between them. The CDR3 has 14 residues. Germline CDR1 reads LNHDA; CDR2 reads SQIVND (reference sequence). The full variable domain, its missing parts supplied by reference TRBV19 and TRBJ1-1, is DGGITQSPKYLFRKEGQNVTLSCEQNLNHDAMYWYRQDPGQGLRLIYYSQIVNDFQKGDIAEGYSVSREKKESFPLTVTSAQKNPTAFYLCASSISGRYTEAFFGQGTRLTVV.

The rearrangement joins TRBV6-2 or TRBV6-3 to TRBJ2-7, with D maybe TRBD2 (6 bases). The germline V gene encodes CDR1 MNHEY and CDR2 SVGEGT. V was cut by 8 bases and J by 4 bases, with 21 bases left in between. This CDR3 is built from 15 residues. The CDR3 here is CASHYSGLSKYEQYF. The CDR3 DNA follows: TGTGCCAGCCACTACTCGGGACTCTCGAAGTACGAGCAGTACTTC.

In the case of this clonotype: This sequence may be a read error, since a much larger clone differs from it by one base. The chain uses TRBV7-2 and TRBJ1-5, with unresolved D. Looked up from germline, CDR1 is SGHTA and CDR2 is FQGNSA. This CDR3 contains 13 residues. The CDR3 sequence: CASSLSREEPRHF. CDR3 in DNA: TGTGCCAGCAGCTTAAGCCGGGAGGAGCCCCGGCATTTT.

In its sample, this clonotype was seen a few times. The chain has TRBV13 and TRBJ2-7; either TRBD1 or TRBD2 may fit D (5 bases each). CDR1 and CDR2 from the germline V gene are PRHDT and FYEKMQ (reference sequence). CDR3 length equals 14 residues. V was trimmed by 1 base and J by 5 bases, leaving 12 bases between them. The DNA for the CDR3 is TGTGCCAGCAGCTTAGTTTGGGACGGGCACGAGCAGTACTTC. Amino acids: CASSLVWDGHEQYF.

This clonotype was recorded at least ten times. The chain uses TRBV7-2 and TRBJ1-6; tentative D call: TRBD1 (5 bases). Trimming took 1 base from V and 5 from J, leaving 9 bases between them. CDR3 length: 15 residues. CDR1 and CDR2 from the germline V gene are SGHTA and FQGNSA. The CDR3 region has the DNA TGTGCCAGCAGCTTAGACAGGAGCAATAATTCACCCCTCCACTTT. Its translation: CASSLDRSNNSPLHF.

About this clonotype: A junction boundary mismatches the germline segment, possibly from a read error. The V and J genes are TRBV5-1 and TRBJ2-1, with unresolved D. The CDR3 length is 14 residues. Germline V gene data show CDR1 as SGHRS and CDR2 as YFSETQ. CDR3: CASSPDATYDEQFF. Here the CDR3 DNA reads TGCGCCAGCAGCCCGGACGCGACCTACGATGAGCAGTTCTTC.

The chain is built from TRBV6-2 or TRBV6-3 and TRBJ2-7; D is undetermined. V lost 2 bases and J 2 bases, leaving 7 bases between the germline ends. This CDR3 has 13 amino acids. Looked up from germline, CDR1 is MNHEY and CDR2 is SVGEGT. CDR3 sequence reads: CASSYGPTYEQYF. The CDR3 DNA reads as TGTGCCAGCAGTTACGGCCCGACCTACGAGCAGTACTTC.